This T cell receptor (beta chain) came from a study of regulatory T cells in long-lasting Graves disease. Notes on the study in general: Clonotypes that were public and shared totalled roughly 3,000 in persistent patients versus 800 to 1,000 in new patients.

The time point denotes: newly diagnosed GD, antithyroid drugs for less than 3 months. Scientists built the TCR library using RNA that was extracted from PBMCs. The authors drew patients from an endocrinology department in Xi'an, China. Both iRepertoire HTBI primers and Arm-PCR of CDR3 regions were used to build the TCR beta libraries. TCRdb redid the calling of the multiplex PCR reads with MiXCR, one entry per CDR3 protein. The profile covers under 400,000 distinct CDR3 sequences, with around 17% appearing a single time and less than 35% taken by the ten largest. Germline V gene sequence: CDR1 SQVTM, CDR2 ANQGSEA. This CDR3 has 13 amino acids. Deletions cut 3 bases from V and 1 base from J, with 9 bases between. As to this clonotype: The antigen remains unidentified.

The data were also submitted as part of a second study, on T cells in Graves' hyperthyroidism and ophthalmopathy.

The sequencing used peripheral blood mononuclear cells (PBMCs), collected at new diagnosis, from a patient treated with antithyroid drugs. The chain links TRBV29-1 to TRBJ1-1; D is ambiguous. This receptor was identified in a man aged 40-50 years with Graves disease. CDR3 in DNA: TGCAGCGTTGAGAACCCCGCGAACACTGAAGCTTTCTTT. This sequence encodes CSVENPANTEAFF.